These 3 T cell receptor beta chains came from one sample sequenced in a study of glioma-infiltrating T cells after dendritic cell vaccination. Time point described: after dendritic cell vaccination, including at tumor progression/relapse. This table comes from immunoSEQ multiplex PCR, and its TCRdb copy is limited to in-frame clones, with some not included. The sample includes over 80,000 clones, roughly four fifths seen only once; the top ten take roughly 2%. Sequencing was performed on blood, taken after dendritic cell vaccination. These receptors were taken from a human donor with glioblastoma.

V usage is TRBV2 and J usage is TRBJ2-1, with 8 bases lining up with TRBD1. The CDR3 sequence is 15 residues long. Germline lookup yields CDR1 SNHLY and CDR2 FYNNEI. V shed 6 bases and J 4 bases; nucleotides not matched to a gene: 8. CDR3 sequence (DNA): TGTGCCAGCAGAAACGACAGGGGAGTGTACAATGAGCAGTTCTTC. It codes for CASRNDRGVYNEQFF.

This clone was found a few times. The V gene is TRBV27, the J gene TRBJ1-2, with 10 bases that match TRBD1. Trimming removed 5 bases from V and 4 bases from J; junction bases left unmatched: 10. The length of the CDR3 is 16 residues. In germline, CDR1 is MNHEY, CDR2 SMNVEV (reference sequence). CDR3 protein: CASSVRDRGIFYGYTF. The CDR3 DNA reads as TGTGCCAGCAGTGTCAGGGACAGGGGAATTTTCTATGGCTACACCTTC.

This clone showed up just a few times. The CDR3 sequence is CASSISGRDTDTQYF. The CDR3, as DNA: TGTGCCAGTAGTATAAGTGGGAGGGACACAGATACGCAGTATTTT. The chain is built from TRBV19 and TRBJ2-3, with 7 nucleotides matching TRBD2. The trim removed 2 bases at V and 2 bases at J, leaving 4 bases unmatched. The CDR3 spans 15 residues. Germline V gene lookup returns CDR1 LNHDA and CDR2 SQIVND (reference sequence).